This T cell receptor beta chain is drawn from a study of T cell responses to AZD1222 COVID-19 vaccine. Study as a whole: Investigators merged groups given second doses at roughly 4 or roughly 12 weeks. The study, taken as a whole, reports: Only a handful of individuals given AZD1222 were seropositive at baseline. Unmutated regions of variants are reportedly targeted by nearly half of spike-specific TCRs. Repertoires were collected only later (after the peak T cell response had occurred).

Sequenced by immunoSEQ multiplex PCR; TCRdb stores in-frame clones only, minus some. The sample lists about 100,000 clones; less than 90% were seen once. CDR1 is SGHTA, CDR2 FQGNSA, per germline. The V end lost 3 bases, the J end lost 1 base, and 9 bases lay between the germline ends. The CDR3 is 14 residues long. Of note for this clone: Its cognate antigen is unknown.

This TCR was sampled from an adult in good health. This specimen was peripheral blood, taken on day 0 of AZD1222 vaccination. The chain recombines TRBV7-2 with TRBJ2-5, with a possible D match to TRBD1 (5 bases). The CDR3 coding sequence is TGTGCCAGCAGCTTTGGGGCAGTCCAAGAGACCCAGTACTTC. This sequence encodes CASSFGAVQETQYF.